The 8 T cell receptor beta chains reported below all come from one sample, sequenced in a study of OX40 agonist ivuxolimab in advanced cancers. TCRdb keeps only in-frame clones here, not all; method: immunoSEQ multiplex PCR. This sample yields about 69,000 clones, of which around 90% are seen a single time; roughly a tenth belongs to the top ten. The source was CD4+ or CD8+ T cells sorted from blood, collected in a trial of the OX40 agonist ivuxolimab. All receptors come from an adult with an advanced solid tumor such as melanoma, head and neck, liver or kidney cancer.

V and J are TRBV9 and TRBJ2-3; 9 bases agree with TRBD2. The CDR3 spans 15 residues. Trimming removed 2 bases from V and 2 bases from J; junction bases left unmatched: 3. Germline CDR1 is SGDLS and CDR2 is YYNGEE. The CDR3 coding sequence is TGTGCCAGCAGCGTGACTAGCGGATACACAGATACGCAGTATTTT. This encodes CASSVTSGYTDTQYF.

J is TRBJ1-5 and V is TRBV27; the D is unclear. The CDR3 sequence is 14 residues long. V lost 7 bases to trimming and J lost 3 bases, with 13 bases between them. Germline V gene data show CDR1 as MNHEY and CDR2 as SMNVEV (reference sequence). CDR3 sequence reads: CASKSNRNNQPQHF. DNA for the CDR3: TGTGCCAGCAAGTCGAATAGAAACAATCAGCCCCAGCATTTT.

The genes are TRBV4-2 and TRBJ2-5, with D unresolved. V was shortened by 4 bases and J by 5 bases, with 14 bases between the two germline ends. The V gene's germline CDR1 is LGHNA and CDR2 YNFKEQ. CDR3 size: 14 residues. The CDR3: CASSPLVGLETQYF. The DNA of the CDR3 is TGTGCCAGCAGCCCCCTAGTAGGGTTGGAGACCCAGTACTTC.

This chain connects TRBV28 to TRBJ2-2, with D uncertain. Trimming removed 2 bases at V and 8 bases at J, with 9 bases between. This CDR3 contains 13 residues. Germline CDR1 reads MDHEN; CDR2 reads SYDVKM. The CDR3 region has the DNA TGTGCCAGCAGTTTAGGGGTCCAGGGGGAGCTGTTTTTT. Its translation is CASSLGVQGELFF. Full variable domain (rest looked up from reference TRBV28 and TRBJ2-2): DVKVTQSSRYLVKRTGEKVFLECVQDMDHENMFWYRQDPGLGLRLIYFSYDVKMKEKGDIPEGYSVSREKKERFSLILESASTNQTSMYLCASSLGVQGELFFGEGSRLTVL.

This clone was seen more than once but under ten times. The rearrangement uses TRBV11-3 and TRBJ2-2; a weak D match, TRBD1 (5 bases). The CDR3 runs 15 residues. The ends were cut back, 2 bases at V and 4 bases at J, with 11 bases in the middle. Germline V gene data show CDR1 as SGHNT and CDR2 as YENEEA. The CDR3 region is CASSLNRPTTGELFF. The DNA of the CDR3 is TGTGCCAGCAGCTTAAACAGGCCGACCACCGGGGAGCTGTTTTTT.

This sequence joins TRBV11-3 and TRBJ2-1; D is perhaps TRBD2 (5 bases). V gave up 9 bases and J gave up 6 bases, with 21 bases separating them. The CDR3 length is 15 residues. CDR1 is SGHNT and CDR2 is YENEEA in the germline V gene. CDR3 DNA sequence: TGTGCCAGTAATCCCGGGGTCACGACTATCAATGAGCAGTTCTTC. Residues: CASNPGVTTINEQFF.

CDR3 protein: CASKAGGGSETQYF. DNA for the CDR3: TGTGCCAGCAAGGCGGGAGGTGGGTCAGAGACCCAGTACTTC. The V gene is TRBV5-4, the J gene TRBJ2-5; 8 nucleotides line up with TRBD2. Germline CDR1 is SGHNT and CDR2 is YYREEE (reference sequence). The CDR3 runs to 14 residues. J lost 4 bases, V lost 6 bases, and 8 bases had no gene match.

CDR3 DNA: TGCGCCAGCAGCTTGGGGACAGGGGGCAATCAGCCCCAGCATTTT. It translates to CASSLGTGGNQPQHF. This chain connects TRBV5-1 to TRBJ1-5; 9 nucleotides agree with TRBD1. Germline loops: CDR1 SGHRS, CDR2 YFSETQ. The trim removed 0 bases at V and 2 bases at J, leaving 0 bases unmatched. CDR3 length equals 15 residues.